A selection of T cell receptor beta chains follows, all from one sample in a study of T-cell reconstitution after alpha-beta-depleted transplantation in children. TCRdb re-analysed the PCR reads in MiXCR, keeping a single row per CDR3 protein. Found here are hundreds of thousands of distinct CDR3 sequences, about an eighth of them singletons; the top ten hold over 2%. The material was PBMCs, mostly from graft donor cells, obtained 360 days after TCRalphabeta/CD19-depleted stem cell transplant. The receptors come from a male patient aged 10-17 years who had a stem cell transplant for acute myeloid leukemia, so the T cells may come from the graft donor. Each CDR3 is given with its conserved first and last residue. Each record gives: J gene, clone size, V gene, CDR3 length, D gene, CDR3 protein, CDR3 DNA. The D gene is left open where the match is weak. Clone size appears in some rows only: once, few, many, or a class for an expanded clone.

>TRBJ2-4|many|TRBV20-1|18|TRBD2
CSARGLAGGTRAENIQYF
TGCAGTGCTAGGGGACTAGCGGGAGGAACCCGTGCGGAGAACATTCAGTACTTC
>TRBJ1-1|few|TRBV6-2/TRBV6-3|13|TRBD1
CASHPHFDRAAFF
TGTGCCAGCCACCCACACTTCGACAGGGCGGCTTTCTTT
>TRBJ1-6|.|TRBV2|16|.
CASIPELGQQHSPLHF
TGTGCCAGCATCCCTGAATTGGGGCAGCAGCATTCACCCCTCCACTTT
>TRBJ1-2|.|TRBV20-1|15|.
CSARPRAQANYGYTF
TGCAGTGCTAGACCCAGGGCCCAAGCTAACTATGGCTACACCTTC
>TRBJ2-1|few|TRBV12-3/TRBV12-4|14|.
CASSLGGWGDEQFF
TGTGCCAGCAGCCTAGGGGGGTGGGGGGATGAGCAGTTCTTC
>TRBJ2-7|many|TRBV29-1|12|TRBD2
CSVILTSREQYF
TGCAGCGTAATATTGACTAGCCGCGAGCAGTACTTC
>TRBJ2-3|.|TRBV19|17|.
CASSKHGPIPALDTQYF
TGTGCCAGTAGTAAACATGGGCCGATTCCCGCGTTGGATACGCAGTATTTT
>TRBJ1-4|.|TRBV4-3|16|.
CASSLTRGATNEKLFF
TGCGCCAGCAGCCTAACTAGGGGGGCAACTAATGAAAAACTGTTTTTT
>TRBJ2-2|.|TRBV29-1|16|.
CSVESGEGPLTGELFF
TGCAGCGTTGAAAGCGGCGAGGGGCCCCTCACCGGGGAGCTGTTTTTT
>TRBJ2-4|once|TRBV19|19|.
CASSIGRGLSGGAKNIQYF
TGTGCCAGTAGTATAGGCCGGGGCTTGAGCGGTGGAGCCAAAAACATTCAGTACTTC
>TRBJ2-3|.|TRBV10-3|16|TRBD1
CAITPDRGKGTDTQYF
TGTGCCATCACCCCGGACAGGGGGAAGGGCACAGATACGCAGTATTTT
>TRBJ2-7|few|TRBV6-2/TRBV6-3|14|TRBD1
CASSIRTGRNEQYF
TGTGCCAGCAGTATTCGGACAGGGAGAAACGAGCAGTACTTC
>TRBJ2-1|few|TRBV20-1|14|TRBD2
CSAQLAGGDNEQFF
TGCAGTGCCCAACTAGCGGGAGGGGACAATGAGCAGTTCTTC
>TRBJ2-3|few|TRBV5-6|16|.
CASSSYTRLATDTQYF
TGTGCCAGCAGCTCCTACACCCGACTCGCCACAGATACGCAGTATTTT
>TRBJ2-7|.|TRBV7-9|17|.
CASSPRLADAGPYEQYF
TGTGCCAGCAGCCCCCGGCTCGCCGATGCTGGCCCCTACGAGCAGTACTTC
>TRBJ1-2|.|TRBV12-3/TRBV12-4|14|TRBD1
CASSLIDRGYGYTF
TGTGCCAGCAGTTTAATAGACAGGGGGTATGGCTACACCTTC
>TRBJ2-7|few|TRBV9|15|.
CASSVGGLAPYEQYF
TGTGCCAGCAGCGTTGGTGGGTTAGCCCCCTACGAGCAGTACTTC
>TRBJ2-1|few|TRBV20-1|14|.
CSGLLAGSRYEQFF
TGCAGCGGTTTGCTAGCCGGGAGTCGCTATGAGCAGTTCTTC
>TRBJ2-7|once|TRBV5-1|12|TRBD2
CASSPGLVEQYF
TGCGCCAGCAGCCCGGGACTAGTCGAGCAGTACTTC
>TRBJ2-7|.|TRBV5-1|14|.
CASSLANIGFQQYF
TGCGCCAGCAGCTTGGCCAATATAGGGTTTCAGCAGTACTTC
>TRBJ2-1|few|TRBV7-9|17|TRBD1
CASIHGGQGSSYNEQFF
TGTGCCAGCATCCACGGGGGACAGGGGAGCTCCTACAATGAGCAGTTCTTC
>TRBJ2-2|few|TRBV7-6|14|.
CASSFPVEAGELFF
TGTGCCAGCAGCTTTCCAGTCGAGGCCGGGGAGCTGTTTTTT
>TRBJ2-3|many|TRBV10-3|12|.
CAIREGTDTQYF
TGTGCCATCAGGGAGGGCACAGATACGCAGTATTTT
>TRBJ2-3|few|TRBV12-3/TRBV12-4|17|TRBD2
CASSSYPGTSGSDTQYF
TGTGCCAGCAGTTCATACCCTGGGACTAGCGGCTCGGATACGCAGTATTTT
>TRBJ2-7|.|TRBV7-8|14|TRBD1
CASSLAHRGYEQYF
TGTGCCAGCAGCTTAGCCCACAGGGGTTACGAGCAGTACTTC
>TRBJ1-5|few|TRBV20-1|17|TRBD1
CSALDLPRGTDNQPQHF
TGCAGTGCCCTAGATCTCCCCCGCGGGACAGACAATCAGCCCCAGCATTTT